The clone carrying this T cell receptor beta chain was found many times. The target antigen is unknown. This CDR3 has 13 amino acids. Germline assignment: CDR1 DFQATT and CDR2 SNEGSKA (reference sequence). V shed 6 bases and J shed 0 bases, with 8 bases lying between them. These data come from a study of metastatic and nonmetastatic thyroid tumors. The wider study: Comparative analysis of repertoires was undertaken across blood and tumor or nodule tissue obtained from malignant and benign thyroid patients.

Study-level points and caveats: Malignant thyroid tumors reportedly had TCR beta diversity that was significantly higher than in benign nodules, in blood and tumor.

TCRdb reprocessed the PCR reads via MiXCR. The table has about 40,000 clones, about a sixth seen once. Every patient was untreated before thyroid surgery. This TCR was recovered from a female donor with papillary thyroid cancer or a benign thyroid nodule (not recorded which). Some clones in this sample may be carry-over from other donors' samples. The sample comprised tumor tissue. The chain has TRBV20-1 and TRBJ2-2, with D uncertain. In nucleotides, the CDR3 is TGCAGTGCAGGCGCGTCGAACACCGGGGAGCTGTTTTTT. It translates to CSAGASNTGELFF.